This T cell receptor beta chain was found in a study of T cell changes during pregnancy in multiple sclerosis. V dropped 4 bases and J dropped 0 bases, with 14 bases sitting between them. The germline V gene encodes CDR1 SGHKS and CDR2 YYEKEE (reference sequence). The CDR3 covers 15 residues. Generated by immunoSEQ multiplex PCR, the TCRdb table keeps only in-frame clones and is missing some. The table shows roughly 30,000 clones, with 75% to 90% occurring only once. The specimen comprised CD8+ T cells from peripheral blood mononuclear cells, sampled in the second trimester of pregnancy. The J gene is TRBJ2-7, the V gene TRBV5-5; no clear D gene. The receptor was derived from a female donor with multiple sclerosis, enrolled in a pregnancy study. The CDR3 is CASSPRDTLSYEQYF. In DNA, the CDR3 is TGTGCCAGCAGCCCGAGAGACACCCTCTCCTACGAGCAGTACTTC.